This T cell receptor (beta chain) was identified during a study of identical twins. This clonotype was seen repeatedly, ten times or more. CDR1 is SQVTM, CDR2 ANQGSEA, per germline. The V segment lost 5 bases and the J segment 4 bases; nucleotides outside the gene matches: 8. The CDR3 length is 14 residues. TCRdb independently ran MiXCR on the 5' RACE reads; one entry per CDR3 protein. Here the sample spans 1.5 million to 2 million distinct CDR3 sequences, less than 40% being singletons. The TCR comes from a newborn girl in good health. The rearrangement links TRBV29-1 to TRBJ2-7; 10 nucleotides align to TRBD1. The sequenced material came from cord blood. The CDR3 nucleotides are TGCAGCGTTAACGCCGGGACAGGGGAGTACGAGCAGTACTTC. This gives the protein CSVNAGTGEYEQYF.